This TCR beta chain was sequenced for a study of blood T cell repertoires in COVID-19. At the level of the study: From the United States, Italy and Spain came samples of acute and convalescent COVID-19. The analysed material was cDNA or gDNA that came from T cells, B-cell-depleted T cells, or PBMCs.

Authors' analysis steps: Using reference gene primer amplification, nucleated cell counts were estimated. Sequencing was performed with immunoSEQ multiplex PCR; in TCRdb, only in-frame clones are kept and a portion is missing. Clone size and the V and J calls come from that table; the DNA yielded D and trimming. This sample carries some 250,000 clones, approximately 83% of them seen once, and the ten largest clones take around 2.9%. CDR1 SGHTA and CDR2 FQGNSA come from the germline V gene. With V trimmed by 4 bases and J by 1 base, 11 bases remained unmatched. The CDR3 consists of 19 residues. This chain connects TRBV7-2 to TRBJ2-6, with TRBD2 matching over 9 bases. The sequenced sample was peripheral blood. This receptor was obtained from a woman in her twenties or thirties who had recovered from COVID-19. The CDR3 loop reads CASSWFGGGASSGANVLTF. The CDR3 DNA follows: TGTGCCAGCAGCTGGTTCGGCGGGGGGGCCTCGTCTGGGGCCAACGTCCTGACTTTC.